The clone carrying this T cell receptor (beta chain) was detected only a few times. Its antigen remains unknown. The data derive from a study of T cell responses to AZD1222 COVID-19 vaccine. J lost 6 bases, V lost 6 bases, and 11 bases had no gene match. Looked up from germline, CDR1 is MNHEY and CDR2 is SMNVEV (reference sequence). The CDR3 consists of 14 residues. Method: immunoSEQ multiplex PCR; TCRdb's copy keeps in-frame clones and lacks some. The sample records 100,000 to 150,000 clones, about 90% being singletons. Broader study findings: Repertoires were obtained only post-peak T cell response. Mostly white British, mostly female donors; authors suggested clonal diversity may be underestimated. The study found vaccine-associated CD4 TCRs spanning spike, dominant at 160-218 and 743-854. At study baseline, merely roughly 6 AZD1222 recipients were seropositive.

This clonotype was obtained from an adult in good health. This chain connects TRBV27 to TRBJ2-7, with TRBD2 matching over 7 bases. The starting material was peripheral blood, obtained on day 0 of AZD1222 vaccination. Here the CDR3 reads CASSSSAGVSEQYF. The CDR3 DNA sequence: TGTGCCAGCAGCTCCTCGGCGGGAGTGAGCGAGCAGTACTTC.